This T cell receptor (beta chain) was captured by sequencing in a study of shared T cell receptors in the human thymus. The germline V and J ends were trimmed by 3 bases and 7 bases, with 12 bases remaining between them. Germline loops: CDR1 SGHAT, CDR2 FQNNGV. The CDR3 sequence is 13 residues long. Method: immunoSEQ multiplex PCR; TCRdb's copy keeps in-frame clones and lacks some. The sample includes hundreds of thousands of clones, 70% to 90% of them seen just once. Separately, the same data were catalogued under a study of human thymus T cells. From that second work: Thymus pieces cut out during corrective heart surgery were the tissue that was used. Related research described strongly overlapping thymic repertoires in unrelated people.

Sequenced sample: thymocytes. This clonotype was obtained from a boy in the first two years of life with a congenital heart defect. The V gene is TRBV11-2, the J gene TRBJ1-1, with D possibly TRBD1 on 6 matching bases. CDR3 sequence reads: CASSLNRENEAFF. As DNA, the CDR3 is TGTGCCAGCAGCTTGAACAGGGAGAATGAAGCTTTCTTT.